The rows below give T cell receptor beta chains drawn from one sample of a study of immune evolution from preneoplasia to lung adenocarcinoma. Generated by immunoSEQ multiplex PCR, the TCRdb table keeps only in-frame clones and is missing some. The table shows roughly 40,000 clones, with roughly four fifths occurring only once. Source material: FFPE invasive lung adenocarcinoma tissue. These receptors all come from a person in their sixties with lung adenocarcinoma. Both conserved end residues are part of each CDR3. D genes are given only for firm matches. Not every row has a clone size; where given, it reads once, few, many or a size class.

CASATYFPSTVGYTF,TGTGCCAGCGCTACCTATTTTCCTTCTACCGTAGGCTACACCTTC,NA,TRBV6-1,TRBJ1-2,NA
CASSGHYTGELFF,TGCGCCAGCAGTGGACACTACACCGGGGAGCTGTTTTTT,NA,TRBV10-1,TRBJ2-2,NA
CASSLDRETMGFF,TGTGCCAGCTCATTGGACCGGGAGACGATGGGTTTCTTT,NA,TRBV18,TRBJ1-1,NA
CASSPRDRGREYGYTF,TGTGCCAGCAGCCCCCGGGACAGGGGGCGCGAGTATGGCTACACCTTC,NA,TRBV7-8,TRBJ1-2,TRBD1
CASSESGETMRQFF,TGTGCCAGCAGTGAAAGCGGGGAGACAATGAGGCAGTTCTTC,medium-sized,TRBV6-4,TRBJ2-1,TRBD2
CASSVGRNTGELFF,TGCGCCAGCAGCGTAGGCAGGAACACCGGGGAGCTGTTTTTT,once,TRBV10-2,TRBJ2-2,NA
CASRTGTSGYNEQFF,TGTGCCAGCAGGACCGGGACTAGCGGCTACAATGAGCAGTTCTTC,NA,TRBV7-2,TRBJ2-1,TRBD2
CASSIVKTSGYNEQFF,TGTGCCAGTAGTATAGTAAAGACATCGGGTTACAATGAGCAGTTCTTC,NA,TRBV19,TRBJ2-1,NA
CSVPRQGSRRETQYF,TGCAGCGTTCCCCGACAGGGCTCCCGCCGGGAGACCCAGTACTTC,few,TRBV29-1,TRBJ2-5,TRBD1
CASRAGEVGEQYF,TGCGCCAGCCGGGCGGGAGAAGTCGGCGAGCAGTACTTC,NA,TRBV5-1,TRBJ2-7,TRBD2
CACRDGNYGYTF,TGTGCCTGCAGGGACGGAAACTATGGCTACACCTTC,NA,TRBV30,TRBJ1-2,NA
CASSLSHLAGGNYEQYF,TGTGCCAGCAGCTTAAGTCACTTGGCGGGAGGTAATTACGAGCAGTACTTC,NA,TRBV7-4,TRBJ2-7,TRBD2
CASSLVPVRGTGELFF,TGCGCCAGCAGCTTGGTCCCCGTTAGGGGGACCGGGGAGCTGTTTTTT,NA,TRBV5-1,TRBJ2-2,NA
CATSRGGYRGGNTGELFF,TGTGCCACCAGCAGAGGGGGCTACAGGGGGGGCAACACCGGGGAGCTGTTTTTT,once,TRBV15,TRBJ2-2,NA
CASGLGGRGNEQFF,TGCGCCAGCGGGCTAGGCGGGAGAGGGAATGAGCAGTTCTTC,NA,TRBV5-1,TRBJ2-1,TRBD2
CASRPTTDGLYEQYF,TGCGCCAGCAGGCCGACTACCGATGGGCTCTACGAGCAGTACTTC,NA,TRBV5-1,TRBJ2-7,NA
CASSIGTPGNTIYF,TGTGCCAGTAGTATAGGGACACCTGGAAACACCATATATTTT,NA,TRBV19,TRBJ1-3,NA
CASSPSPRTDTQYF,TGTGCCAGCAGTCCGTCCCCCCGGACAGATACGCAGTATTTT,NA,TRBV27,TRBJ2-3,NA
CASRRPPGDAFF,TGTGCCAGCAGGCGTCCCCCAGGTGACGCTTTCTTT,NA,TRBV2,TRBJ1-1,NA